The 13 T cell receptor beta chains given below trace back to one sample, sequenced in a study of T cell responses to AZD1222 COVID-19 vaccine. Produced via immunoSEQ multiplex PCR; TCRdb's table is partial and in-frame only. The sample consists of some 120,000 clones, approximately 90% of them appearing once. This specimen consisted of peripheral blood, obtained on day 0 of AZD1222 vaccination. The source is an adult in good health.

The chain recombines TRBV5-1 with TRBJ1-1; D is ambiguous. The V end lost 1 base, the J end lost 1 base, and 5 bases lay between the germline ends. The CDR3 consists of 13 residues. The germline V gene encodes CDR1 SGHRS and CDR2 YFSETQ. This CDR3 reads CASSLSRNTEAFF. The DNA for the CDR3 is TGCGCCAGCAGCTTGAGCAGGAACACTGAAGCTTTCTTT.

The V gene is TRBV6-4, the J gene TRBJ1-5, with D unresolved. Per germline, CDR1 MRHNA and CDR2 SNTAGT. The CDR3 consists of 13 residues. V lost 4 bases and J 5 bases, leaving 9 bases between the germline ends. The CDR3 DNA reads TGTGCCAGCAGTGTCCCAGGTGATCAGCCCCAGCATTTT. Translated, it gives CASSVPGDQPQHF.

This chain joins TRBV7-3 and TRBJ1-1, with D perhaps TRBD1 (6 bases). The CDR3 loop spans 13 amino acids. Trimming cost V 4 bases and J 7 bases, with 13 bases left between them. The germline V gene has CDR1 SGHTA and CDR2 FQGTGA. The CDR3 sequence is CASSYGGPREAFF. CDR3 coding DNA: TGTGCCAGCAGCTACGGGGGGCCGCGTGAAGCTTTCTTT.

The chain combines TRBV6-5 with TRBJ2-7; 7 bases are a match to TRBD1. The CDR3 has 13 residues. Looked up from germline, CDR1 is MNHEY and CDR2 is SVGAGI. Losses at the gene ends were 6 bases for V and 5 bases for J; bases not matched to a gene: 7. DNA for the CDR3: TGTGCCAGCAGGACAGACAGGGTCCACGAGCAGTACTTC. Amino acid sequence: CASRTDRVHEQYF.

This chain connects TRBV7-2 to TRBJ1-2; D might be TRBD1 (5 bases). CDR1 SGHTA and CDR2 FQGNSA come from the germline V gene. This CDR3 comprises 15 residues. V lost 2 bases to trimming and J lost 4 bases, with 14 bases between them. The CDR3 bases are TGTGCCAGCAGCTTATTGCCGGGGCTAAGCTATGGCTACACCTTC. As protein: CASSLLPGLSYGYTF.

The DNA for the CDR3 is TGTGCCAGCAGCCAAGATCTAAGCGGGGGGGCCAGGGAGACCCAGTACTTC. This gives the protein CASSQDLSGGARETQYF. The rearrangement joins TRBV4-2 to TRBJ2-5, with 10 bases that match TRBD2. Germline V lookup: CDR1 LGHNA, CDR2 YNFKEQ. This CDR3 is built from 17 residues. V trimming: 0 bases; J trimming: 5 bases; junction bases outside the gene matches: 9.

The chain recombines TRBV2 with TRBJ1-4, with a tentative D call TRBD1 (5 bases). V was cut by 7 bases and J by 4 bases, with 13 bases left in between. This CDR3 has 14 amino acids. Germline V gene data show CDR1 as SNHLY and CDR2 as FYNNEI. DNA of the CDR3: TGTGCCAGCAAAACGGGACGGCTTAATGAAAAACTGTTTTTT. Amino acids: CASKTGRLNEKLFF.

The V gene is TRBV7-2, the J gene TRBJ2-5; TRBD2 matches 14 bases. This CDR3 region has 16 residues. The V gene's germline CDR1 is SGHTA and CDR2 FQGNSA. V shed 1 base and J 6 bases; nucleotides not matched to a gene: 4. DNA for the CDR3: TGTGCCAGCAGCTTAGTGGGACTAGCGGGGGACAAGACCCAGTACTTC. Protein sequence: CASSLVGLAGDKTQYF.

The chain combines TRBV20-1 with TRBJ2-1; D remains ambiguous. V was shortened by 4 bases and J by 5 bases, with 6 bases between the two germline ends. Per germline, CDR1 DFQATT and CDR2 SNEGSKA (reference sequence). The CDR3 consists of 11 residues. CDR3 nucleotides: TGCAGTGCTACCAAAAACAATGAGCAGTTCTTC. Amino acids: CSATKNNEQFF.

CDR3 DNA: TGTGCCAGCAGTAGGACAGGTGGTTTCCTCTACGAGCAGTACTTC. Translated: CASSRTGGFLYEQYF. V usage is TRBV6-5 and J usage is TRBJ2-7; 7 bases are a match to TRBD1. Trimming removed 5 bases from V and 3 bases from J; junction bases left unmatched: 10. Germline assignment: CDR1 MNHEY and CDR2 SVGAGI. The CDR3 length is 15 residues.

The chain recombines TRBV5-5 with TRBJ2-6, with no clear D. The CDR3 sequence is 13 residues long. Trimming took 1 base from V and 4 from J, leaving 3 bases between them. Germline CDR1 is SGHKS and CDR2 is YYEKEE (reference sequence). Here the CDR3 reads CASSLPGANVLTF. In DNA, the CDR3 is TGTGCCAGCAGCTTGCCCGGGGCCAACGTCCTGACTTTC.

This clone appeared a single time. The CDR3 DNA sequence: TGTGCCAGTAGTACCGGACAGGTCAAAAACATTCAGTACTTC. It encodes CASSTGQVKNIQYF. The chain joins TRBV19 to TRBJ2-4; 7 bases are a match to TRBD1. The J segment lost 3 bases and the V segment lost 4 bases, leaving 3 bases of the junction unmatched. Per germline, CDR1 LNHDA and CDR2 SQIVND (reference sequence). The CDR3 spans 14 residues.

The chain combines TRBV21-1 with TRBJ2-2; the table's D call, TRBD1, has no DNA check behind it. TRBV21-1 is a recognized pseudogene. This CDR3 has 19 residues. For the CDR3, the DNA is TGTGCCAGCAGCAAAGCGACGGGGGACAGGGCGGAAGTCACCGGGGAGCTGTTTTTT. It translates to CASSKATGDRAEVTGELFF.